This T cell receptor (beta chain) originates from a study of blood T cell repertoires in COVID-19. In the study overall: Spain, Italy and the United States supplied samples that represented acute and convalescent COVID-19.

Individuals drawn from 20 to 30 US areas were about 18 to 95 years old. Self-reported history from a screening survey and questionnaire set each donor's cohort. The data were produced by immunoSEQ multiplex PCR, yet TCRdb's version contains in-frame clones alone and is incomplete. The table shows over 300,000 clones, with around 84% occurring only once. V gave up 5 bases and J gave up 0 bases; unmatched junction bases: 18. Germline CDR1 is MNHEY and CDR2 is SMNVEV (reference sequence). The CDR3 contains 20 residues. This clonotype was sampled from a woman aged 18-29 years who had recovered from COVID-19. Sequenced: PBMCs or T cells enriched from blood (not recorded which). The chain has TRBV27 and TRBJ2-4, with 8 bases lining up with TRBD2. In nucleotides, the CDR3 is TGTGCCAGCAGTACTCCCGGGACTAGACACACGGAGACAGCCAAAAACATTCAGTACTTC. It encodes CASSTPGTRHTETAKNIQYF.